This T cell receptor beta chain was documented in a study of patients and donors after allogeneic stem cell transplantation (dated by TCRdb to 2020 to 2022). CDR1 SNHLY and CDR2 FYNNEI were looked up in the germline V gene. V loses 7 bases of germline sequence and J loses 10 bases, and the interval between the two ends is 11 bases. Counted from cysteine to phenylalanine, this CDR3 has 11 amino acids. The retained sequence is limited to the CDR3, 33 bases, with the frame set at the first base. The library was obtained by RT-PCR. TCRdb names NextSeq 550 as the instrument used. Through fastp at Q25 and MiXCR, TCRdb rebuilt clones from the public reads, retaining in-frame beta chains. Here each entry gathers all rows of one CDR3 protein and keeps the most common genes and DNA. This sample gives about 410,000 distinct CDR3 sequences in total; 15% to 20% of them show up just once. The top ten clones comprise less than 8% of the sample.

This clonotype occurred a few times. Its antigen remains undetermined. No per-base quality is available; no much larger clone lies one base away. The rearrangement joined TRBV2 to TRBJ2-1; TRBD1 is possibly the D segment (6 matching bases). This clonotype originated in a human donor who was either an allogeneic HSCT recipient or a stem cell or donor lymphocyte infusion donor (not recorded which). It is not recorded whose cells these are; they may come from a transplant donor. The sequenced material came from blood, either unsorted or a sorted T cell fraction (not recorded which). The nucleotides are TGTGCCAGCATTGGGGGCCGAGAGCAGTTCTTC. Its protein product is CASIGGREQFF. Reference TRBV2 and TRBJ2-1 proteins supply the regions before and after the CDR3; the full variable domain is: EPEVTQTPSHQVTQMGQEVILRCVPISNHLYFYWYRQILGQKVEFLVSFYNNEISEKSEIFDDQFSVERPDGSNFTLKIRSTKLEDSAMYFCASIGGREQFFGPGTRLTVL.